Listed here are 14 T cell receptor beta chains from one sample, sequenced in a study of shared clonotypes between healthy human individuals. The data were produced by immunoSEQ multiplex PCR, yet TCRdb's version contains in-frame clones alone and is incomplete. The data contain millions of clones, about 95% of them singletons. The sequencing sample was made of naive CD4+ T cells sorted from blood. Subset defined: CD45RA+ positively selected. Receptors were obtained from a man between 18 and 35 years old in good health.

About this clone: Other DNA sequences from this sample encode an identical CDR3 as well. J is TRBJ2-6 and V is TRBV5-1; possible D gene TRBD1, 6 bases. The CDR3 contains 15 residues. V gave up 4 bases and J gave up 0 bases, with 8 bases separating them. CDR1 SGHRS and CDR2 YFSETQ come from the germline V gene. CDR3 nucleotide sequence: TGCGCCAGCAGCCCGGACAGCTCTGGGGCCAACGTCCTGACTTTC. Its protein product is CASSPDSSGANVLTF.

V and J are TRBV9 and TRBJ1-3, with D perhaps TRBD1 (5 bases). The CDR3 length is 13 residues. CDR1 is SGDLS, CDR2 YYNGEE, per germline. V lost 4 bases to trimming and J lost 8 bases, with 13 bases between them. The CDR3 region has the DNA TGTGCCAGCAGCCCCAGGGTTCAGGACACCATATATTTT. Translated, it gives CASSPRVQDTIYF.

J is TRBJ2-3 and V is TRBV5-4, with D perhaps matching TRBD2 (5 bases). The CDR3 spans 12 residues. V was pared by 0 bases and J by 6 bases, with 5 bases between. Germline CDR1 SGHNT, CDR2 YYREEE (reference sequence). The CDR3 region is CASSLAGDTQYF. Written as DNA, the CDR3 is TGTGCCAGCAGCTTGGCGGGGGATACGCAGTATTTT. Looking up the rest from reference TRBV5-4 and TRBJ2-3 gives the full variable domain: ETGVTQSPTHLIKTRGQQVTLRCSSQSGHNTVSWYQQALGQGPQFIFQYYREEENGRGNFPPRFSGLQFPNYSSELNVNALELDDSALYLCASSLAGDTQYFGPGTRLTVL.

In this sample, this clone turned up a few times. This sequence joins TRBV7-9 and TRBJ2-2, with a weak D call TRBD1 (5 bases). Germline assignment: CDR1 SEHNR and CDR2 FQNEAQ (reference sequence). The CDR3 runs 15 residues. The V and J ends lost 5 bases and 1 base respectively, with 11 bases between them. Here the CDR3 reads CASSIRQLNTGELFF. CDR3 nucleotides: TGTGCCAGCAGCATTCGACAGCTGAACACCGGGGAGCTGTTTTTT.

The chain recombines TRBV7-2 with TRBJ1-1; no definite D call. The CDR3 covers 14 residues. V lost 3 bases and J 0 bases, leaving 8 bases between the germline ends. The germline V gene has CDR1 SGHTA and CDR2 FQGNSA. In nucleotides, the CDR3 is TGTGCCAGCAGCTTTAACGGGGTGAACACTGAAGCTTTCTTT. Translating gives CASSFNGVNTEAFF.

This clone appeared a few times. The sample holds other DNA sequences that translate to the same CDR3. This chain joins TRBV28 and TRBJ2-7, with D unresolved. V lost 3 bases and J lost 3, with 6 bases in between. Germline V gene data show CDR1 as MDHEN and CDR2 as SYDVKM. The CDR3 has 12 amino acids. The DNA of the CDR3 is TGTGCCAGCAGTTTGCGGAGCTACGAGCAGTACTTC. The encoded protein is CASSLRSYEQYF.

The chain links TRBV5-1 to TRBJ1-5; no clear D gene. The CDR3 totals 16 residues. Trimming pared 0 bases from V and 2 bases from J, leaving 12 bases between. The germline CDR1 and CDR2 sequences are SGHRS and YFSETQ. Written as DNA, the CDR3 is TGCGCCAGCAGCTTGGAACCGGCGGTTGGCAATCAGCCCCAGCATTTT. It translates to CASSLEPAVGNQPQHF.

This sequence joins TRBV9 and TRBJ2-7; TRBD1 matches at 10 bases. Trimming cost V 9 bases and J 1 base; bases outside gene matches: 13. The germline CDR1 and CDR2 sequences are SGDLS and YYNGEE. There are 16 residues in the CDR3. The DNA for the CDR3 is TGTGCCACACATCCCGGGACAGGGGCCTATTCCTACGAGCAGTACTTC. Translating gives CATHPGTGAYSYEQYF.

The genes are TRBV11-2 and TRBJ2-1; 12 bases match TRBD2. Unmatched junction bases numbered 3, after V lost 1 base and J lost 2 bases. CDR3 length equals 17 residues. Germline values: CDR1 SGHAT, CDR2 FQNNGV. This CDR3 reads CASSLVASGGAYNEQFF. CDR3 DNA: TGTGCCAGCAGCTTAGTGGCTAGCGGGGGGGCCTACAATGAGCAGTTCTTC.

Notes on this clone: The same CDR3 also results from other DNA sequences found in this sample. The J gene is TRBJ1-4, the V gene TRBV5-1; D is undetermined. V lost 0 bases to trimming and J lost 2 bases, with 5 bases between them. This CDR3 comprises 14 residues. CDR1 and CDR2 from the germline V gene are SGHRS and YFSETQ. CDR3 sequence reads: CASSLEPTNEKLFF. CDR3 DNA: TGCGCCAGCAGCTTGGAACCCACTAATGAAAAACTGTTTTTT. Complete variable domain (other parts from reference TRBV5-1 and TRBJ1-4): KAGVTQTPRYLIKTRGQQVTLSCSPISGHRSVSWYQQTPGQGLQFLFEYFSETQRNKGNFPGRFSGRQFSNSRSEMNVSTLELGDSALYLCASSLEPTNEKLFFGSGTQLSVL.

J is TRBJ1-2 and V is TRBV11-2; 11 bases match TRBD1. Trimming took 2 bases from V and 0 from J; bases not matched to a gene: 8. CDR3 size: 18 residues. From germline, CDR1 is SGHAT and CDR2 FQNNGV. The CDR3 bases are TGTGCCAGCAGCTTAAGGGGGACAGGGGGTATAGCTAACTATGGCTACACCTTC. It codes for CASSLRGTGGIANYGYTF.

This sequence joins TRBV5-1 and TRBJ2-3; 10 positions match TRBD2. J was trimmed by 3 bases and V by 4 bases; bases with no gene match: 8. This CDR3 comprises 16 residues. Germline CDR1 reads SGHRS; CDR2 reads YFSETQ. The CDR3 DNA sequence: TGCGCCAGCAGCCTCACACTAGCGGGGCCGACAGATACGCAGTATTTT. Its protein product is CASSLTLAGPTDTQYF.

The chain joins TRBV28 to TRBJ1-5; D is possibly TRBD1 (6 bases). The V and J ends lost 6 bases and 4 bases respectively, with 19 bases between them. Germline loops: CDR1 MDHEN, CDR2 SYDVKM. This CDR3 comprises 16 residues. This CDR3 is CASSVNRATLNQPQHF. The CDR3 nucleotides are TGTGCCAGCAGCGTGAACAGGGCTACCTTAAATCAGCCCCAGCATTTT.

This chain uses TRBV4-3 with TRBJ2-4; D remains ambiguous. Germline CDR1 reads LGHNA; CDR2 reads YSLEER. The CDR3 contains 14 residues. V lost 0 bases to trimming and J lost 6 bases, with 9 bases between them. CDR3 in amino acids: CASSQEMGLNIQYF. The DNA of the CDR3 is TGCGCCAGCAGCCAAGAGATGGGCTTAAACATTCAGTACTTC.